This T cell receptor beta chain was captured by sequencing in a study of identical twins. Study-level points and caveats: The abundant beta clonotypes from cord blood had fewer insertions, and memory repertoires had none of this.

This clonotype was seen a handful of times. The target antigen is unknown. MiXCR was run by TCRdb on the 5' RACE reads, yielding one entry per CDR3 protein. The table has approximately 530,000 distinct CDR3 sequences, around 24% seen once. The CDR3 totals 13 residues. Trimming left V 2 bases short and J 0 bases short, with 4 bases between. Germline CDR1 reads WNHNN; CDR2 reads SYGVQD (reference sequence). This sample was shared with a second study, whose subject was yellow fever vaccine responses in identical twins.

The source is a woman aged 18-29 years in good health. The specimen was CD4+ T cells sorted from blood. The J gene is TRBJ2-5, the V gene TRBV10-1; no reliable D call. CDR3 sequence: CASSESYQETQYF. The DNA for the CDR3 is TGCGCCAGCAGTGAGAGCTACCAAGAGACCCAGTACTTC.